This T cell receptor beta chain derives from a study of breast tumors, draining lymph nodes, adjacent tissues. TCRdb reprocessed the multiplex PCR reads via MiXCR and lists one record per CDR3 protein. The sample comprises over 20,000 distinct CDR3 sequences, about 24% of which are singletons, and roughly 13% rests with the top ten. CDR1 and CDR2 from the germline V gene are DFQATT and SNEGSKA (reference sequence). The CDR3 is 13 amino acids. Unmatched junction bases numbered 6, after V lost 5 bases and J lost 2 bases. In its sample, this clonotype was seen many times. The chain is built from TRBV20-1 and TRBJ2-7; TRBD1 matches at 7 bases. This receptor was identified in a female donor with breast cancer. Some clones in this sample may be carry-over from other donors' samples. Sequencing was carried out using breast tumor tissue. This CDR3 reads CSARRQGTYEQYF. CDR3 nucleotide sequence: TGCAGTGCTCGTAGACAGGGAACCTACGAGCAGTACTTC.